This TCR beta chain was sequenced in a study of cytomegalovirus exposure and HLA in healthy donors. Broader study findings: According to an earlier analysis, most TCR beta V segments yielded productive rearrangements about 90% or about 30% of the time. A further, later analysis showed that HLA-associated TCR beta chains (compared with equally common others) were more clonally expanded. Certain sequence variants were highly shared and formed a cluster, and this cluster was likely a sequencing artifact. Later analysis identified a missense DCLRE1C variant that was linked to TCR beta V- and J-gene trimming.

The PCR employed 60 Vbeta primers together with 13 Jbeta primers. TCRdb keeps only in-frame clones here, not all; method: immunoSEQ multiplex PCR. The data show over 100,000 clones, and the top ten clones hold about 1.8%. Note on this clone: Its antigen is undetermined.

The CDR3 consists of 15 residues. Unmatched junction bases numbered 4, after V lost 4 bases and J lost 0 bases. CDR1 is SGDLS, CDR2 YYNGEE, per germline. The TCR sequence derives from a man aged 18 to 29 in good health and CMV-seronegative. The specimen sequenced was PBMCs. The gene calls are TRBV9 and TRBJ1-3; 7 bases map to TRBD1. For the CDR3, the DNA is TGTGCCAGCAGCCAAGGGACAGTCTCTGGAAACACCATATATTTT. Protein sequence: CASSQGTVSGNTIYF.